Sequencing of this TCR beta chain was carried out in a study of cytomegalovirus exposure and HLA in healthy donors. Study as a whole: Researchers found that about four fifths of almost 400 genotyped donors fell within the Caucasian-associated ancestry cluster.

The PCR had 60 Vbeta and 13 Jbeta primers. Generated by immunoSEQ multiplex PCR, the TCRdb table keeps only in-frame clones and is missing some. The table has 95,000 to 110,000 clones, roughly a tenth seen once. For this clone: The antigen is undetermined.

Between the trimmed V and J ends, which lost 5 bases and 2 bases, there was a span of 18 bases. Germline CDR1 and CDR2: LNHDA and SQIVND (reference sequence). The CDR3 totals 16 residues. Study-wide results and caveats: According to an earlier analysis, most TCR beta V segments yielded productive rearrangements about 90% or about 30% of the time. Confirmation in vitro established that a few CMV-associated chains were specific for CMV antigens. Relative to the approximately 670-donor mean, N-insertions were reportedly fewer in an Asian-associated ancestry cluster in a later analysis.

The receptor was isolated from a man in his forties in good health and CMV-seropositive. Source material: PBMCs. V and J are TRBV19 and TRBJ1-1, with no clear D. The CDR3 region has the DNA TGTGCCAGTAGTTCCATAACCGCGGGGTTTAACACTGAAGCTTTCTTT. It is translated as CASSSITAGFNTEAFF.